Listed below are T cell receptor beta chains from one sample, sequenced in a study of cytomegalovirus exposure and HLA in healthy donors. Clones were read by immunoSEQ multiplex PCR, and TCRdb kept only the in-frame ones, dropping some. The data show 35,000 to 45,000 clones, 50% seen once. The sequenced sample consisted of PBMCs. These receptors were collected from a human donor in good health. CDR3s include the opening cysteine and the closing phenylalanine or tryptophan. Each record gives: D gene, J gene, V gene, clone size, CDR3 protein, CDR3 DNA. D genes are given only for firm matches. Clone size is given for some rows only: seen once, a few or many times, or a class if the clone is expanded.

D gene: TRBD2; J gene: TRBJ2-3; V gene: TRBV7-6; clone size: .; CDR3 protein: CASSPRTSGGATDTQYF; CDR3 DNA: TGTGCCAGCAGCCCTCGGACTAGCGGGGGGGCTACAGATACGCAGTATTTT
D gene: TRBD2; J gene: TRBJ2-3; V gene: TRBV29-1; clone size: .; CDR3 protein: CSVGGLAGGRDTDTQYF; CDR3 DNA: TGCAGCGTGGGAGGACTAGCGGGAGGGCGGGACACAGATACGCAGTATTTT
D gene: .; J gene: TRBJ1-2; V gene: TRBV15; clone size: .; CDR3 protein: CATSRDRAGNYGYTF; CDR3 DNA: TGTGCCACCAGCAGAGATAGGGCGGGTAACTATGGCTACACCTTC
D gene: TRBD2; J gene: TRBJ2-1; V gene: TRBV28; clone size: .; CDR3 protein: CASSSFRGGVNEQFF; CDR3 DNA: TGTGCCAGCAGTTCCTTCCGGGGGGGCGTGAATGAGCAGTTCTTC
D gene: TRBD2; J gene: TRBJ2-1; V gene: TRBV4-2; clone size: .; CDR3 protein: CASSSRGTSDKPFYNEQFF; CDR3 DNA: TGTGCCAGCAGCTCCCGCGGGACTAGCGACAAACCCTTTTACAATGAGCAGTTCTTC
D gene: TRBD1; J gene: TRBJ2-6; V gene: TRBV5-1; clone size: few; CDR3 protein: CASSLSRQGSTSGANVLTF; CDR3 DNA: TGCGCCAGCAGCTTGTCCCGACAGGGGTCAACCTCTGGGGCCAACGTCCTGACTTTC
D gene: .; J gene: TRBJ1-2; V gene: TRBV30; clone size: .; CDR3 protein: CAWSPSGIYGYTF; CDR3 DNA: TGTGCCTGGAGTCCCTCAGGGATTTATGGCTACACCTTC
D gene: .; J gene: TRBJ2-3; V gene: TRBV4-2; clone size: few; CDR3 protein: CASSLRWAGANLRADTQYF; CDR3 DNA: TGTGCCAGCAGCTTGAGGTGGGCGGGGGCAAACTTACGCGCAGATACGCAGTATTTT
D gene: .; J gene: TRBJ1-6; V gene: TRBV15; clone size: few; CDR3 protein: CATSRVRTDNSPLHF; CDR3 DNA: TGTGCCACCAGCAGAGTGAGGACAGATAATTCACCCCTCCACTTT
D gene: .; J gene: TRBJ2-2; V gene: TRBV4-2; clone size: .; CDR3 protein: CASSLTPGLETGELFF; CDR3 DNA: TGTGCCAGCAGCCTAACGCCCGGGTTGGAAACCGGGGAGCTGTTTTTT
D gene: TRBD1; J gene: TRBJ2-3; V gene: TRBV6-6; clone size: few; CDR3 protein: CASSGLTGGSTDTQYF; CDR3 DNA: TGTGCCAGCAGCGGGTTGACAGGGGGGAGCACAGATACGCAGTATTTT
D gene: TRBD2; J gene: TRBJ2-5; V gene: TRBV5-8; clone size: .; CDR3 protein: CASSPPLRGGRETQYF; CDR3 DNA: TGTGCCAGCAGCCCCCCCCTGCGGGGGGGGCGGGAGACCCAGTACTTC
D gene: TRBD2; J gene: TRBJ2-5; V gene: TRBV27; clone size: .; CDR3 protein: CASSGSGGRKTQYF; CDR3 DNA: TGTGCCAGCAGTGGGTCGGGGGGGCGAAAGACCCAGTACTTC
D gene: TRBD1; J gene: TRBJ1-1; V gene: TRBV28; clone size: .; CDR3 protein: CASNPGGTVGINEAFF; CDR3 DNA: TGTGCCAGCAACCCAGGGGGGACAGTAGGCATCAATGAAGCTTTCTTT
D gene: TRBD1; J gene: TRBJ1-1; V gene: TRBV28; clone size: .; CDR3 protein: CASRRTYGTASRAFF; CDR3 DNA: TGTGCCAGCAGGAGAACCTACGGGACAGCTAGTCGAGCTTTCTTT
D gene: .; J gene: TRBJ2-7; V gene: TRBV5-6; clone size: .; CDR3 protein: CASSFLSGERSSYEQYF; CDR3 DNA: TGTGCCAGCAGCTTCCTTTCAGGGGAAAGGAGCTCCTACGAGCAGTACTTC
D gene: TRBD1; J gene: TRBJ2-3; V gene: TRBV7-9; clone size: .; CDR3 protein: CASTLGQGGTDTQYF; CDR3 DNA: TGTGCCAGCACCCTGGGACAGGGTGGGACAGATACGCAGTATTTT
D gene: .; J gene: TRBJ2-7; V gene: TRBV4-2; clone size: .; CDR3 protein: CASSQDAGNHYEQYF; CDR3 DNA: TGTGCCAGCAGCCAAGATGCGGGAAACCACTACGAGCAGTACTTC
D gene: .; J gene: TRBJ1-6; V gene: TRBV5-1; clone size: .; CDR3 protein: CASSLARGEGSPLHF; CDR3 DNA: TGCGCCAGCAGCTTGGCCAGAGGAGAGGGTTCACCCCTCCACTTT
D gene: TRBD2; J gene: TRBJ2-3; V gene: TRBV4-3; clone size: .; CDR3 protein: CASSQDLAGGPDTQYF; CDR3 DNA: TGCGCCAGCAGCCAAGATCTAGCGGGGGGGCCGGATACGCAGTATTTT
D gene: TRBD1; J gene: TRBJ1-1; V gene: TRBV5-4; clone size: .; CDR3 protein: CASSSGTGRTEAFF; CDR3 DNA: TGTGCCAGCAGCTCCGGGACAGGGAGAACTGAAGCTTTCTTT
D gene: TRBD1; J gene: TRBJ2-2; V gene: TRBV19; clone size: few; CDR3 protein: CASSGYRGRTGELFF; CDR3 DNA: TGTGCCAGTAGTGGATACAGGGGGCGAACCGGGGAGCTGTTTTTT
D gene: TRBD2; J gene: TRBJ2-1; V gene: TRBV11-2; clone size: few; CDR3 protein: CASSRGLGLAAHEQFF; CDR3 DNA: TGTGCCAGCAGCCGCGGTTTGGGACTAGCGGCTCATGAGCAGTTCTTC
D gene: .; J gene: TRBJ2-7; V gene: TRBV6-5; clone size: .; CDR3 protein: CASSYSGNRVVEQYF; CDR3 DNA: TGTGCCAGCAGTTACTCGGGAAACAGGGTGGTCGAGCAGTACTTC
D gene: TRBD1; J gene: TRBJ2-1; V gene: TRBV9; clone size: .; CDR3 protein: CASSVATGGFDEQFF; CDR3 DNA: TGTGCCAGCAGCGTAGCAACAGGGGGCTTCGATGAGCAGTTCTTC
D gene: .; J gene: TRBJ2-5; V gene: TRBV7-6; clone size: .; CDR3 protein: CASSLATGVSAENQQYF; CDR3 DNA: TGTGCCAGCAGCTTAGCGACTGGCGTATCAGCCGAAAATCAGCAGTACTTC
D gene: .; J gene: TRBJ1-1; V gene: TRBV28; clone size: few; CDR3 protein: CASSFQPGGGTEAFF; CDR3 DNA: TGTGCCAGCAGTTTCCAACCGGGAGGTGGCACTGAAGCTTTCTTT
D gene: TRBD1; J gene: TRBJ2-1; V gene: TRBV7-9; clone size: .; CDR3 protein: CASSTRPDRGFYNEQFF; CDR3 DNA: TGTGCCAGCAGCACCCGACCGGACAGGGGATTCTACAATGAGCAGTTCTTC
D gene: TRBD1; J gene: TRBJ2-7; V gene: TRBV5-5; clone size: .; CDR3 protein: CASSLGQGNNEQYF; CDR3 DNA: TGTGCCAGCAGCTTGGGACAGGGGAATAACGAGCAGTACTTC
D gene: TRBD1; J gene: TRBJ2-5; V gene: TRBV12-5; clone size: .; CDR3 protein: CASGSLTGGLETQYF; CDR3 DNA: TGTGCTAGTGGTTCTCTGACAGGGGGCCTGGAGACCCAGTACTTC
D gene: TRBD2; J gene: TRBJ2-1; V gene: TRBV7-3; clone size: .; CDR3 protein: CASSPGLAGANEQFF; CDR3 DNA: TGTGCCAGCAGCCCGGGACTAGCGGGAGCCAATGAGCAGTTCTTC
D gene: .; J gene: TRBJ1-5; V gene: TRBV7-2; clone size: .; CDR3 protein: CASSLARYRGIQPQHF; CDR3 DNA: TGTGCCAGCAGCTTAGCGAGGTATAGGGGTATACAGCCCCAGCATTTT
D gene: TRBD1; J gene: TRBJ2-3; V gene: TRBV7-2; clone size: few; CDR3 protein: CASSPDRVPGTDTQYF; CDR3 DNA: TGTGCCAGCAGCCCAGACAGGGTACCTGGCACAGATACGCAGTATTTT
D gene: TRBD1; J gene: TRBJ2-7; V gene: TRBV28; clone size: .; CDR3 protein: CASRTRGQGAYEQYF; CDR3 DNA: TGTGCCAGCAGAACTAGGGGACAGGGGGCCTACGAGCAGTACTTC
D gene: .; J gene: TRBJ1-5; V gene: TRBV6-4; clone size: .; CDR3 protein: CASSPRTGGGQPQHF; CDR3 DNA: TGTGCCAGCAGTCCTAGGACCGGGGGAGGTCAGCCCCAGCATTTT
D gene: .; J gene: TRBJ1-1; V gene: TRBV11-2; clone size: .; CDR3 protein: CASSPRLNTEAFF; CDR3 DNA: TGTGCCAGCAGCCCACGGTTGAACACTGAAGCTTTCTTT
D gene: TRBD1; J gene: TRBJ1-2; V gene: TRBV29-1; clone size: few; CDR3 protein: CSVTGGVYGYTF; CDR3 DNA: TGCAGCGTTACAGGGGGTGTCTATGGCTACACCTTC
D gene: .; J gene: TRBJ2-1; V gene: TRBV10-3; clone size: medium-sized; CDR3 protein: CAISDDTAGREQFF; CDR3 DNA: TGTGCCATCAGTGACGACACGGCGGGGAGGGAGCAGTTCTTC
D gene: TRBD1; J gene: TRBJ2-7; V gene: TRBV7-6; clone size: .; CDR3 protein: CASSPTWGTGGGEQYF; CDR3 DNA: TGTGCCAGCAGCCCCACTTGGGGGACAGGGGGCGGCGAGCAGTACTTC
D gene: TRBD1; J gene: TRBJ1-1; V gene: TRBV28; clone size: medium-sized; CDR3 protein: CASRPRQGRGTEAFF; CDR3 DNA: TGTGCCAGCAGGCCCCGACAGGGGCGAGGGACTGAAGCTTTCTTT
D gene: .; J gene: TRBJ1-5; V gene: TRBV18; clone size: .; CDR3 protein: CASSPSGDQPQHF; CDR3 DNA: TGTGCCAGCTCACCATCAGGGGATCAGCCCCAGCATTTT
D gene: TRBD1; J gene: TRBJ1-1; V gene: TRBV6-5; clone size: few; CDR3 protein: CASSRTGGVRPEAFF; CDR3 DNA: TGTGCCAGCAGCCGGACAGGGGGCGTCCGGCCTGAAGCTTTCTTT